One sample yielded the 27 T cell receptor beta chains listed below, sequenced in a study of blood T cell repertoires in COVID-19. The assay was immunoSEQ multiplex PCR, and TCRdb's table has in-frame clones only and misses some. Of about 300,000 clones listed, 89% are singletons. Sequenced material: peripheral blood. The receptors stem from a man between 18 and 35 years old who had recovered from COVID-19.

In this sample, this clone turned up once. J is TRBJ2-7 and V is TRBV11-2; 10 bases agree with TRBD2. The CDR3 runs to 16 residues. Germline V gene lookup returns CDR1 SGHAT and CDR2 FQNNGV. V gave up 4 bases and J gave up 3 bases; unmatched junction bases: 9. The CDR3 loop reads CASSSPRGLAIYEQYF. The CDR3, as DNA: TGTGCCAGCAGCTCCCCGAGGGGACTAGCGATCTACGAGCAGTACTTC.

The V gene is TRBV9, the J gene TRBJ1-1, with 7 bases aligning to TRBD1. V shed 0 bases and J 0 bases; nucleotides not matched to a gene: 11. The germline CDR1 and CDR2 sequences are SGDLS and YYNGEE. The CDR3 length is 18 residues. As DNA, the CDR3 is TGTGCCAGCAGCGTAGTACCCCGGGGACAGACCATGAACACTGAAGCTTTCTTT. It codes for CASSVVPRGQTMNTEAFF.

This clone was observed once. CDR3 nucleotide sequence: TGCGCCAGCAGCCCTACAGGGGGCAATGAGCAGTTCTTC. Protein sequence: CASSPTGGNEQFF. The chain uses TRBV5-1 and TRBJ2-1, with 8 bases matching TRBD1. Germline loops: CDR1 SGHRS, CDR2 YFSETQ. The CDR3 sequence is 13 residues long. The V and J ends lost 4 bases and 6 bases, in that order; junction bases with no gene match: 3.

This chain connects TRBV29-1 to TRBJ2-3; 7 bases are shared with TRBD2. V gave up 4 bases and J gave up 0 bases; unmatched junction bases: 7. The CDR3 covers 15 residues. Germline V lookup: CDR1 SQVTM, CDR2 ANQGSEA. As DNA, the CDR3 is TGCAGCGTTGGGTCCAGCGGGGCGAGCACAGATACGCAGTATTTT. Protein sequence: CSVGSSGASTDTQYF.

The V gene is TRBV20-1, the J gene TRBJ2-3; 10 bases are shared with TRBD2. The CDR3 spans 14 residues. CDR1 DFQATT and CDR2 SNEGSKA come from the germline V gene (reference sequence). Trimming cost V 3 bases and J 4 bases; bases outside gene matches: 4. In nucleotides, the CDR3 is TGCAGTGCTAGTTCAGCGGGAGGGGCAGATACGCAGTATTTT. Protein product: CSASSAGGADTQYF.

This chain uses TRBV6-5 with TRBJ1-2, with D uncertain. V was pared by 6 bases and J by 1 base, with 12 bases between. The CDR3 contains 14 residues. Germline lookup yields CDR1 MNHEY and CDR2 SVGAGI. CDR3 region: CASRELARNYGYTF. In DNA form, the CDR3 reads TGTGCCAGCAGAGAGTTAGCCCGTAACTATGGCTACACCTTC.

V usage is TRBV4-1 and J usage is TRBJ2-1; unclear D gene. Germline V lookup: CDR1 MGHRA, CDR2 YSYEKL. This CDR3 region has 18 residues. The V and J ends lost 4 bases and 4 bases respectively, with 23 bases between them. DNA for the CDR3: TGCGCCAGCAGCCTCACGGTACTTACTTCCCCAAATTACAATGAGCAGTTCTTC. It codes for CASSLTVLTSPNYNEQFF.

The gene calls are TRBV12-3 or TRBV12-4 and TRBJ2-7; 7 nucleotides match TRBD1. This CDR3 region has 13 residues. V shed 6 bases, J shed 2 bases, and the junction held 4 bases outside the gene matches. CDR3 sequence (DNA): TGTGCCAGCAGCCGGGACAGCACCTACGAGCAGTACTTC. As protein: CASSRDSTYEQYF.

The chain links TRBV19 to TRBJ2-1; D remains unclear. Trimming cost V 3 bases and J 6 bases, with 9 bases left between them. The germline gives CDR1 LNHDA, CDR2 SQIVND (reference sequence). This CDR3 contains 13 residues. The CDR3 region is CASSISGFNEQFF. The CDR3 DNA sequence: TGTGCCAGTAGTATCTCCGGGTTCAATGAGCAGTTCTTC.

The chain combines TRBV4-1 with TRBJ2-1, with D possibly matching TRBD1 (8 bases). From germline, CDR1 is MGHRA and CDR2 YSYEKL. The CDR3 has 17 amino acids. Trimming shortened V by 0 bases and J by 6 bases, and 18 bases separated the two germline ends. CDR3 loop: CASSQEAGQAYTNEQFF. The CDR3 DNA is TGCGCCAGCAGCCAAGAAGCGGGACAGGCATATACCAATGAGCAGTTCTTC.

This clone has more than one count but fewer than ten. This rearrangement joins TRBV6-1 to TRBJ1-1, with no clear D. From germline, CDR1 is MNHNS and CDR2 SASEGT. The CDR3 runs to 15 residues. Trimming cost V 2 bases and J 0 bases, with 10 bases left between them. This CDR3 reads CASSEPGEMNTEAFF. The CDR3 DNA is TGTGCCAGCAGTGAACCGGGTGAGATGAACACTGAAGCTTTCTTT.

The rearrangement uses TRBV3-1 (or the pseudogene TRBV3-2) and TRBJ2-7; 9 nucleotides agree with TRBD1. This CDR3 region has 15 residues. Germline V gene lookup returns CDR1 LGHDT and CDR2 YNNKEL (reference sequence). With V trimmed by 1 base and J by 7 bases, 8 bases remained unmatched. The DNA of the CDR3 is TGTGCCAGCAGCCAAGTTGGGACAGGGAGCGGTGAGCAGTACTTC. Translated: CASSQVGTGSGEQYF.

V usage is TRBV10-3 and J usage is TRBJ2-1; TRBD2 agrees at 12 bases. The CDR3 contains 16 residues. In germline, CDR1 is ENHRY, CDR2 SYGVKD. V was clipped by 6 bases and J by 1 base; unmatched bases: 4. The DNA for the CDR3 is TGTGCCATCAGCCACCTAGCGGGGGGGTCCTACAATGAGCAGTTCTTC. This translates into CAISHLAGGSYNEQFF.

This chain links TRBV4-2 with TRBJ2-1, with 10 bases identical to TRBD2. The CDR3 covers 15 residues. CDR1 is LGHNA, CDR2 YNFKEQ, per germline. The junction had 3 bases not matched to a gene; V was cut back by 2 bases and J by 5 bases. Here the CDR3 DNA reads TGTGCCAGCAGCCAAATAAGCGGGGGGGACAATGAGCAGTTCTTC. The encoded protein is CASSQISGGDNEQFF.

The V gene is TRBV7-2, the J gene TRBJ2-1; D is unclear. CDR3 length: 13 residues. V was clipped by 2 bases and J by 8 bases, with 10 bases between them. Germline V gene sequence: CDR1 SGHTA, CDR2 FQGNSA. The DNA for the CDR3 is TGTGCCAGCAGCTTAATCCCTCGGGATGAGCAGTTCTTC. Protein product: CASSLIPRDEQFF.

This sequence joins TRBV5-5 and TRBJ1-4; 12 nucleotides align to TRBD1. Looked up from germline, CDR1 is SGHKS and CDR2 is YYEKEE (reference sequence). The CDR3 has 18 amino acids. Trimming cost V 0 bases and J 3 bases; bases outside gene matches: 6. The CDR3 reads CASSLGGTGGLPNEKLFF. The CDR3 DNA is TGTGCCAGCAGCTTGGGAGGGACAGGGGGCTTGCCTAATGAAAAACTGTTTTTT.

This chain joins TRBV20-1 and TRBJ2-7; 13 bases are a match to TRBD2. Losses at the gene ends were 6 bases for V and 5 bases for J; bases not matched to a gene: 7. The CDR3 contains 14 residues. Germline assignment: CDR1 DFQATT and CDR2 SNEGSKA (reference sequence). The CDR3 region has the DNA TGCAGTGCGAGTACTAGCGGGAGGGCAGACGAGCAGTACTTC. The encoded protein is CSASTSGRADEQYF.

This chain links TRBV11-2 with TRBJ2-3; D not resolved. V gave up 3 bases and J gave up 0 bases, with 16 bases separating them. Germline assignment: CDR1 SGHAT and CDR2 FQNNGV. The CDR3 contains 17 residues. The CDR3 region has the DNA TGTGCCAGCAGCTTGTCGGTCATAACTCCTAGCACAGATACGCAGTATTTT. Its protein is CASSLSVITPSTDTQYF.

Notes on this clone: This CDR3 is also generated by other DNA sequences in the sample. The chain links TRBV15 to TRBJ1-3; TRBD1 is a possible D gene (5 bases). The germline gives CDR1 LNHNV, CDR2 YYDKDF (reference sequence). The CDR3 runs 15 residues. V lost 0 bases and J 1 base, leaving 7 bases between the germline ends. This chain's CDR3 is CATSRDRGSGNTIYF. The DNA of the CDR3 is TGTGCCACCAGCAGAGATAGGGGATCTGGAAACACCATATATTTT.

The CDR3 DNA reads TGTGCCAGCAGCCCAACGGGACAGCTCACCGGGGAGCTGTTTTTT. This translates into CASSPTGQLTGELFF. The chain couples TRBV7-8 to TRBJ2-2; 7 bases are a match to TRBD1. Trimming removed 5 bases from V and 4 bases from J; junction bases left unmatched: 7. Germline lookup yields CDR1 SGHVS and CDR2 FQNEAQ. The CDR3 is 15 amino acids.

The J gene is TRBJ1-1, the V gene TRBV12-3 or TRBV12-4, with 10 bases identical to TRBD1. The CDR3 is 13 amino acids. J gave up 4 bases and V 5 bases, and 1 base lay outside the gene matches. The CDR3 coding sequence is TGTGCCAGCAGTGGACAGGGGGGCACTGAAGCTTTCTTT. This gives the protein CASSGQGGTEAFF.

The genes are TRBV12-3 or TRBV12-4 and TRBJ1-2; D gene unclear. This CDR3 is built from 12 residues. V was trimmed by 3 bases and J by 8 bases, leaving 10 bases between them. The CDR3 is CASSFPSEGYTF. The CDR3 DNA follows: TGTGCCAGCAGTTTTCCCTCAGAAGGCTACACCTTC.

This clone is a singleton in its sample. The chain has TRBV4-3 and TRBJ1-4; 7 nucleotides match TRBD1. Trimming at V came to 3 bases and at J to 0 bases, leaving 1 base not matched to a gene. The CDR3 has 15 residues. The germline gives CDR1 LGHNA, CDR2 YSLEER. The CDR3 DNA sequence: TGCGCCAGCAGCCAGGACAGGCCAACTAATGAAAAACTGTTTTTT. As protein: CASSQDRPTNEKLFF.

This rearrangement joins TRBV29-1 to TRBJ1-2; perhaps TRBD1 as D (6 bases). V shed 3 bases and J shed 6 bases, with 11 bases lying between them. The CDR3 is 12 residues long. From germline, CDR1 is SQVTM and CDR2 ANQGSEA. For the CDR3, the DNA is TGCAGCGTTGATAGGTCAGGGGATGGCTACACCTTC. The encoded protein is CSVDRSGDGYTF.

The chain uses TRBV19 and TRBJ1-4; TRBD1 matches at 8 bases. The CDR3 totals 15 residues. J was trimmed by 6 bases and V by 5 bases; bases with no gene match: 8. Germline loops: CDR1 LNHDA, CDR2 SQIVND (reference sequence). CDR3 coding DNA: TGTGCCAGTAGTGAGACAGGGGTTAGGGATGAAAAACTGTTTTTT. Protein: CASSETGVRDEKLFF.

This clone was observed a single time. The genes are TRBV25-1 and TRBJ2-7; 15 bases agree with TRBD2. Germline loops: CDR1 MGHDK, CDR2 SYGVNS. Trimming removed 5 bases from V and 9 bases from J; junction bases left unmatched: 11. This CDR3 is built from 16 residues. In nucleotides, the CDR3 is TGTGCCAGCAGTCCCCCCGGGACTAGCGGGAGGATAGTGCAGTACTTC. Translation gives CASSPPGTSGRIVQYF.

This sequence joins TRBV5-4 and TRBJ2-5, with D perhaps matching TRBD1 (6 bases). CDR1 and CDR2 from the germline V gene are SGHNT and YYREEE (reference sequence). Between the trimmed V and J ends, which lost 4 bases and 2 bases, there was a span of 15 bases. The CDR3 length is 15 residues. The CDR3 loop is CASSTSQGTQETQYF. The CDR3 nucleotides read TGTGCCAGCAGCACCTCACAGGGCACACAAGAGACCCAGTACTTC.